Included here is one T cell receptor (beta chain) sequence, with context. One entry per CDR3 protein, without DNA, is what TCRdb gives after re-calling the 5' RACE reads. The sample table includes roughly 320,000 distinct CDR3 sequences. The data derive from a study of monozygotic twins with inflammatory bowel disease. Germline V lookup: CDR1 ENHRY, CDR2 SYGVKD. The CDR3 is 15 amino acids. The specimen sequenced was blood. The V call is TRBV10-3, the J call TRBJ2-1; the TRBD1 assignment by TCRdb is unverifiable without DNA. This sequence originates from a human donor with ulcerative colitis or Crohn's disease, or a healthy co-twin of an affected twin (not recorded which). CDR3 residues: CAIMAPGQGNNEQFF.